Listed below are T cell receptor beta chains from one sample, sequenced in a study of blood T cell repertoires in COVID-19. Produced via immunoSEQ multiplex PCR; TCRdb's table is partial and in-frame only. Among 250,000 to 350,000 clones, roughly nine tenths were seen once, and the ten largest hold roughly 6.2%. Sequenced input: PBMCs or T cells enriched from blood (not recorded which). The source is a woman between 40 and 55 years old who had recovered from COVID-19. Each CDR3 is given with its conserved first and last residue. A D gene is named only where the DNA matches it firmly. Size values are once, few and many counts, or a class for expanded clones, and some rows have none.

clone_size	v_call	d_call	j_call	cdr3_nt	cdr3_aa
-	TRBV6-5	-	TRBJ2-7	TGTGCCAGCAGGGTCGCGGGTCCTACCTACGAGCAGTACTTC	CASRVAGPTYEQYF
once	TRBV6-2/TRBV6-3	-	TRBJ1-5	TGTGCCAGCAGTTTAGAAGGGGCAATCAAGCCCCAGCATTTT	CASSLEGAIKPQHF
-	TRBV5-3	TRBD1	TRBJ1-1	TGTGCCAGAAGCAACACCCCAGGGGGCACTGAAGCTTTCTTT	CARSNTPGGTEAFF
-	TRBV5-6	TRBD2	TRBJ2-7	TGTGCCAGCAGCTCAACGGGGACTAGCGGGACCCTCGAGCAGTACTTC	CASSSTGTSGTLEQYF
-	TRBV4-1	-	TRBJ2-7	TGCGCCAGCAGCCCTCAGGGTAACTACGAGCAGTACTTC	CASSPQGNYEQYF
-	TRBV5-1	TRBD1	TRBJ2-3	TGCGCCAGCGGGGGACAGGGACGCACAGATACGCAGTATTTT	CASGGQGRTDTQYF
-	TRBV28	-	TRBJ1-5	TGTGCCAGCAGTTTATCCTTCGGGTCTTATCAGCCCCAGCATTTT	CASSLSFGSYQPQHF
-	TRBV7-9	-	TRBJ1-5	TGTGCCAGCAGCTTACAGGGTCAGCCCCAGCATTTT	CASSLQGQPQHF
-	TRBV13	-	TRBJ2-7	TGTGCCAGCAGCTTAGTGCTGCGCTCGGGGGCCTACGAGCAGTACTTC	CASSLVLRSGAYEQYF
once	TRBV2	-	TRBJ2-5	TGTGCCAGCAGTTCGATCTCGGCGGTGGAGACCCAGTACTTC	CASSSISAVETQYF
-	TRBV29-1	TRBD1	TRBJ2-7	TGCAGCGTCCTTGGACAGGGGGGGGACGAGCAGTACTTC	CSVLGQGGDEQYF
-	TRBV11-3	TRBD1	TRBJ2-2	TGTGCCAGCAGCTCCACAGGGGGAGACACCGGGGAGCTGTTTTTT	CASSSTGGDTGELFF
-	TRBV6-4	-	TRBJ2-3	TGTGCCAGCAGTGACTCAAGGGGAAATACGCAGTATTTT	CASSDSRGNTQYF
-	TRBV24-1	TRBD1	TRBJ2-7	TGTGCCACCAGTGATCCCGGGACAGGGATGCACGAGCAGTACTTC	CATSDPGTGMHEQYF
-	TRBV28	-	TRBJ2-7	TGTGCCAGTCACAAGAGGGACACCTACGAGCAGTACTTC	CASHKRDTYEQYF
-	TRBV10-1	-	TRBJ2-7	TGCGCCATTTCACTTCGGGTCTACGAGCAGTACTTC	CAISLRVYEQYF
-	TRBV20-1	-	TRBJ2-5	TGCAGTGCTAGTCCGGAGGTGGTCGAAGAGACCCAGTACTTC	CSASPEVVEETQYF
-	TRBV6-5	-	TRBJ1-1	TGTGCCAGCAGTCAGCGATCCTCTGAAGCTTTCTTT	CASSQRSSEAFF
-	TRBV27	TRBD2	TRBJ2-3	TGTGCCAGCAGTCCTCGACTAGCGGGCTTCACAGATACGCAGTATTTT	CASSPRLAGFTDTQYF
-	TRBV2	-	TRBJ1-4	TGTGCCAGCCTCGACAGAATGCTGTTTTTT	CASLDRMLFF
-	TRBV11-2	TRBD1	TRBJ1-1	TGTGCCAGCAGCGCGGGACAGGAGGGCACTGAAGCTTTCTTT	CASSAGQEGTEAFF
-	TRBV4-3	TRBD2	TRBJ2-5	TGCGCCAGCAGCCAATCCTCGGGGACTAGCGGGAGTGGGGTTCGAGAGACCCAGTACTTC	CASSQSSGTSGSGVRETQYF
-	TRBV19	TRBD2	TRBJ2-7	TGTGCCAGTAGTATGGGCGGGAGAGCCGAGCAGTACTTC	CASSMGGRAEQYF
few	TRBV19	-	TRBJ1-2	TGTGCCAGTAGTATAGGGCCCCATGACTATGGCTACACCTTC	CASSIGPHDYGYTF
-	TRBV7-9	TRBD1	TRBJ2-2	TGTGCCAGCACACCCCAGGGGGCGGTCGGGGAGCTGTTTTTT	CASTPQGAVGELFF
-	TRBV15	-	TRBJ2-7	TGTGCCACCAGCAGAGACTCTAGACCTTCCTACGAGCAGTACTTC	CATSRDSRPSYEQYF
-	TRBV30	TRBD1	TRBJ1-5	TGTGCCTGGACGGAAGGGGAACAGGGGATCCATCAGCCCCAGCATTTT	CAWTEGEQGIHQPQHF
-	TRBV18	TRBD1	TRBJ2-7	TGTGCCAGCGCCGTAGGGACAGGGATCTACGAGCAGTACTTC	CASAVGTGIYEQYF
-	TRBV9	-	TRBJ2-1	TGTGCCAGCAGCGTAGGTAGCGCGAATGAGCAGTTCTTC	CASSVGSANEQFF
-	TRBV28	-	TRBJ2-7	TGTGCCAGCAAGAATAATTGGGGGGGGCACGAGCAGTACTTC	CASKNNWGGHEQYF
-	TRBV7-9	-	TRBJ1-3	TGTGCCAGCAGCTTCACCAGGGGATTCTCTGGAAACACCATATATTTT	CASSFTRGFSGNTIYF
-	TRBV6-4	TRBD1	TRBJ1-2	TGTGCCAGCAGTGACTCGAGATGGGGGACAGTTTACTATGGCTACACCTTC	CASSDSRWGTVYYGYTF
-	TRBV18	TRBD1	TRBJ2-5	TGTGCCAGCTCAGATACCGGGACAGGGTCGGGAGAGACCCAGTACTTC	CASSDTGTGSGETQYF
-	TRBV28	-	TRBJ1-3	TGTGCCAGCAGTCCGCCGGTGCGGGACACCATATATTTT	CASSPPVRDTIYF
-	TRBV9	-	TRBJ1-5	TGTGCCAGCAGCGATCAACCCGGGGGTCAGCCCCAGCATTTT	CASSDQPGGQPQHF
-	TRBV18	TRBD2	TRBJ2-1	TGTGCCAGCTCACCAAGGCGGGGGGACAATGAGCAGTTCTTC	CASSPRRGDNEQFF
-	TRBV6-5	-	TRBJ2-2	TGTGCCAGCAGTTACATTGGCGGCGGGGAGCTGTTTTTT	CASSYIGGGELFF
-	TRBV4-1	TRBD1	TRBJ1-5	TGCGCCAGCAGTCGGGACAGGGGCAATCAGCCCCAGCATTTT	CASSRDRGNQPQHF
-	TRBV28	-	TRBJ1-2	TGTGCCAGCAGCTGGGCTTACTATGGCTACACCTTC	CASSWAYYGYTF
once	TRBV19	-	TRBJ2-5	TGTGCCAGTACGCGAGGGGGAGGGTACCAAGAGACCCAGTACTTC	CASTRGGGYQETQYF
-	TRBV2	TRBD1	TRBJ2-1	TGTGCCAGCAGTGAAGCGCCCCGGGACAGTGGAATTAGGGAGTTCTTC	CASSEAPRDSGIREFF
-	TRBV28	-	TRBJ1-2	TGTGCCAGCAGTTCCAGGGGTTATGGCTACACCTTC	CASSSRGYGYTF
-	TRBV27	-	TRBJ1-4	TGTGCCAGCAGAAGGGGAACTAATGAAAAACTGTTTTTT	CASRRGTNEKLFF
-	TRBV4-2	-	TRBJ2-6	TGTGCCAGCAGCCAGGCACAGGGAGCAGGGGCTGGGGCCAACGTCCTGACTTTC	CASSQAQGAGAGANVLTF
-	TRBV5-1	TRBD2	TRBJ2-1	TGCGCCAGCAGCCTCATGGCGGGAGGGTGGAATGAGCAGTTCTTC	CASSLMAGGWNEQFF
-	TRBV7-3	TRBD2	TRBJ2-5	TGTGCCAGCAGCCTAGGAGCGGGAGTGGAGGAGACCCAGTACTTC	CASSLGAGVEETQYF
-	TRBV19	TRBD2	TRBJ2-1	TGTGCCAGTAAGAATAGCGGGGCATCCTACAATGAGCAGTTCTTC	CASKNSGASYNEQFF
-	TRBV7-9	TRBD1	TRBJ2-5	TGTGCCAGCAGCCCCCCCAGAGCGGGACAGGGAGTAAGGGAGACCCAGTACTTC	CASSPPRAGQGVRETQYF
-	TRBV7-8	TRBD1	TRBJ2-7	TGTGCCAGCAGCAATCGACAGGGGGGTTACGAGCAGTACTTC	CASSNRQGGYEQYF
-	TRBV4-3	-	TRBJ2-3	TGCGCCAGCAGCCAAGATCCGCGGGCCGGCACAGATACGCAGTATTTT	CASSQDPRAGTDTQYF
-	TRBV29-1	-	TRBJ2-7	TGCAGCGTTGAAGACACGGACGGGAGACCTAAGGAGCAGTACTTC	CSVEDTDGRPKEQYF
-	TRBV16	TRBD1	TRBJ1-2	TGTGCCAGCACCCAGGGACAGGGCTATGGCTACACCTTC	CASTQGQGYGYTF
-	TRBV7-9	-	TRBJ2-3	TGTGCCAGCAGCTTTGCGCTGGGCACAGATACGCAGTATTTT	CASSFALGTDTQYF
-	TRBV5-1	-	TRBJ2-5	TGCGCCAGCAGCTTGTCGCAGATCCAAGAGACCCAGTACTTC	CASSLSQIQETQYF
-	TRBV11-2	TRBD1	TRBJ1-1	TGTGCCAGCAGCTTAGCACCGGGACAGGGGACAGGGGGGACTGAAGCTTTCTTT	CASSLAPGQGTGGTEAFF
-	TRBV14	TRBD1	TRBJ1-4	TGTGCCAGCAGCCAAGTACCCCCAGGGGGCCTTGGTGAAAAACTGTTTTTT	CASSQVPPGGLGEKLFF
-	TRBV6-6	-	TRBJ1-2	TGTGCCAGCACCTACCTGGGGCCAAACAGTAACTATGGCTACACCTTC	CASTYLGPNSNYGYTF
few	TRBV6-1	-	TRBJ1-4	TGTGCCAGCAGTGAAGCGCTCCGGGGTGAAAAACTGTTTTTT	CASSEALRGEKLFF